The source of this TCR beta chain is a study of blood T cell repertoires in COVID-19. Study in general: There were acute and convalescent COVID-19 samples, and they came from the United States, Italy and Spain. Sources were T cells, B-cell-depleted T cells, or PBMCs; the material itself was cDNA or gDNA.

Study processing details: Counts of nucleated cells, estimated from reference gene primer amplification, were obtained. Using immunoSEQ multiplex PCR, the repertoire was profiled, and TCRdb retains in-frame clones only, with some absent. D and trimming come from the DNA, and the V and J calls and clone size come from that table. The repertoire consists of hundreds of thousands of clones, with 88% occurring once and the leading ten covering about 7.3%. The CDR3 sequence is 14 residues long. The V and J ends lost 4 bases and 5 bases respectively, with 15 bases between them. Germline-derived CDR1 and CDR2 are SGHRS and YFSETQ. Patients in Seattle were enrolled during active infection, then followed longitudinally.

The chain couples TRBV5-1 to TRBJ2-5; the D gene is possibly TRBD2 (5 bases). Sequenced input: peripheral blood. This TCR came from a woman in her 70s with COVID-19, enrolled during active disease. This chain's CDR3 is CASSRDGLGETQYF. As DNA, the CDR3 is TGCGCCAGCAGCCGGGATGGGCTGGGGGAGACCCAGTACTTC.